The following is a T cell receptor (beta chain) sequence with its context. This receptor's antigen is unknown. A junction boundary mismatches the germline segment, possibly from a read error. Systemically healthy Caucasian individuals from Russia, 39 in total and aged roughly 6 to 95 years, were included as donors. About 9.1 milliliters of peripheral blood were collected from each donor into EDTA-treated Vacutainer tubes. Ficoll-Paque density-gradient centrifugation was used to isolate PBMCs, with at least 6.5 million per sample. Total RNA was extracted from PBMCs with Trizol reagent, with at least 6 micrograms obtained per sample. For every donor, flow cytometry on a PBMC aliquot measured the percentage of naive CD45RAhigh/CD27high T cells. This entry is derived from a study of blood T cells in healthy people across ages (dated by TCRdb to about 2015). Regarding the research as a whole: In model experiments, template switching captured roughly one uniquely barcoded TCR beta cDNA molecule for every two T cells. The donors were divided into four age groups: young (average around 16 years), middle-aged (approximately 42), aged (about 61) and long-lived (about 80). Using deep sequencing normalized with unique cDNA molecular identifiers, the study measured how TCR beta repertoire diversity changes with age. To avoid experimental bias, donors of different ages were spread randomly across the sequencing lanes. Two additional independent replicas of 1 million unique cDNA reads from the same blood draw were analyzed for two donors (one aged 18 to 30 and one aged 80 or older).

Points the paper makes about the study in general: Conclusive comparison of naive and antigen-experienced compartments was prevented by the profiling of bulk unsorted PBMCs. Compared with the aged group, more naive CD4+ T cells, fewer expanded clones and increased TCR diversity were shown by the long-lived group, suggesting age selection. There was a strong correlation between observed TCR beta diversity and the percentage of naive T cells measured by flow cytometry. Total diversity estimates from one million sequenced T cells were considered lower bounds and underestimates. Observed TCR beta diversity per million T cells fell roughly linearly with age, and a significant reduction was already apparent by age about 36. Because the CMV infection status of the donors was unknown, age-related changes in expanded clonotypes may potentially have been confounded.

The CDR3 starts with the cysteine, ends with the phenylalanine, and has 19 residues. Solely the CDR3 DNA is kept, with 57 bases framed from the first base. CDR1 DFQATT and CDR2 SNEGSKA are derived from the germline V gene (reference sequence). The library was built by means of 5' RACE. The sample was run on an Illumina HiSeq 2500. A second PCR of 7 to 11 cycles was run with a J-beta primer mix and a sample-barcoded 5' primer. A template-switch 5' adaptor carrying 12 random nucleotides introduced a unique molecular identifier onto each TCR beta cDNA molecule. Each sample yielded at least 2.5 million CDR3-containing paired-end reads. First-strand cDNA was synthesized from all RNA with the Mint cDNA synthesis kit, primed by a TRBC-specific oligonucleotide. Following uracil-DNA glycosylase treatment, all cDNA underwent a first 18-cycle PCR with the universal primers M1SS and BC2_uni_R. As for the original processing: Each sample was normalized by randomly selecting 1 million high-quality reads, each carrying a distinct molecular identifier. Instead of being binned into consensus sequences, reads with shared molecular identifiers were discarded. CDR3 identification, clonotype clustering and error correction used MiTCR with a Q25 quality threshold and the strictest error-elimination algorithm. A nonparametric unseen species model using Euler transformation provided a lower-bound estimate of total TCR beta diversity. Through fastp at Q25 and MiXCR, TCRdb rebuilt clones from the public reads, retaining in-frame beta chains. Rows with one shared CDR3 protein collapse into an entry with the most common genes and DNA. None of the V and J calls come from the authors' own analysis; TCRdb made them. In this sample the table shows 1.5 million to 2 million distinct CDR3 sequences, 28% of which occur a single time. The ten largest clones take up 6.5% to 8.5% of the sample.

The sample taken for sequencing was blood. Recombination joined TRBV20-1 with TRBJ2-6; tentative D gene TRBD1, with 5 bases matching. The sequence was obtained from a woman in her 30s in good health. The CDR3 region: CSARLPTPFLYSGANVPTF. The bases read TGCAGTGCTAGGCTCCCGACACCCTTCCTCTACTCTGGGGCCAACGTCCCGACTTTC.